The clone carrying this T cell receptor beta chain was counted a single time. Trimming shortened V by 4 bases and J by 4 bases, and 13 bases separated the two germline ends. Germline loops: CDR1 ENHRY, CDR2 SYGVKD. CDR3 length: 14 amino acids. This sample was included in a study of T cell changes during pregnancy in multiple sclerosis. Using immunoSEQ multiplex PCR, the repertoire was profiled, and TCRdb retains in-frame clones only, with some absent. Of under 150,000 clones detected, less than 97% appear once; the ten largest clones hold approximately 0.45%. Material: peripheral blood, obtained after pregnancy. This chain joins TRBV10-3 and TRBJ1-1; D remains ambiguous. The sequence derives from a female donor with multiple sclerosis, enrolled in a pregnancy study. CDR3 bases: TGTGCCATCAGTGTGGCCAGCGCGAGCACTGAAGCTTTCTTT. It yields the protein CAISVASASTEAFF.